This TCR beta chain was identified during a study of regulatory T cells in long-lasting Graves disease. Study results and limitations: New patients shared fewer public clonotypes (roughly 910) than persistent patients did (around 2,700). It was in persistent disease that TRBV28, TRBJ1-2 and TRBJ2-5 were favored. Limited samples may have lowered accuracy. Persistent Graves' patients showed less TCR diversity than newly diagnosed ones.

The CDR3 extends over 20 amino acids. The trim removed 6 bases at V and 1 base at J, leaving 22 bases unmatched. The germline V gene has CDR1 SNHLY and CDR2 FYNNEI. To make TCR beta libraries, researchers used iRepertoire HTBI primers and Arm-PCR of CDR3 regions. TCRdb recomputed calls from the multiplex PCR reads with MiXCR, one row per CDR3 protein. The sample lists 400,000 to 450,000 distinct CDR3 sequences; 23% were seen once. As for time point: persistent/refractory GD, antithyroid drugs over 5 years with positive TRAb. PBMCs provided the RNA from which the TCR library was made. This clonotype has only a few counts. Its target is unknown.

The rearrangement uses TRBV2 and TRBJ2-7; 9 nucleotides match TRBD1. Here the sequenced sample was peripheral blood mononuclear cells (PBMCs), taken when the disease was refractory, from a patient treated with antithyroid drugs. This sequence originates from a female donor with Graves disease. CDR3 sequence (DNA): TGTGCCAGCAGCTCCCCCGCCGGAATGGTTCAGGGACAGGGATCCTACGAGCAGTACTTC. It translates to CASSSPAGMVQGQGSYEQYF.